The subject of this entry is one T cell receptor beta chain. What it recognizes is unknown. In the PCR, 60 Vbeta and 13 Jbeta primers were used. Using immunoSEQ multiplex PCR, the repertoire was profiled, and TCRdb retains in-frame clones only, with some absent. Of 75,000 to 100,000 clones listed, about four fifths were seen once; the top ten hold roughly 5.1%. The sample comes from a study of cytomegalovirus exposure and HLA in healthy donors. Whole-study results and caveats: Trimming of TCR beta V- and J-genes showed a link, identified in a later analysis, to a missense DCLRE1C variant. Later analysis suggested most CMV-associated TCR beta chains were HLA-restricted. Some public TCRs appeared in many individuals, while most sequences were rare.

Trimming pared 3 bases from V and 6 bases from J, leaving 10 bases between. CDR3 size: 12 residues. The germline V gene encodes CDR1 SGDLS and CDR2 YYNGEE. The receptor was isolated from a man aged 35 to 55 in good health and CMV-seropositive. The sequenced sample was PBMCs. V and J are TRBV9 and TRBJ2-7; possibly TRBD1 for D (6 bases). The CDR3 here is CASSASRGEQYF. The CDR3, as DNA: TGTGCCAGCAGCGCAAGCAGGGGCGAGCAGTACTTC.